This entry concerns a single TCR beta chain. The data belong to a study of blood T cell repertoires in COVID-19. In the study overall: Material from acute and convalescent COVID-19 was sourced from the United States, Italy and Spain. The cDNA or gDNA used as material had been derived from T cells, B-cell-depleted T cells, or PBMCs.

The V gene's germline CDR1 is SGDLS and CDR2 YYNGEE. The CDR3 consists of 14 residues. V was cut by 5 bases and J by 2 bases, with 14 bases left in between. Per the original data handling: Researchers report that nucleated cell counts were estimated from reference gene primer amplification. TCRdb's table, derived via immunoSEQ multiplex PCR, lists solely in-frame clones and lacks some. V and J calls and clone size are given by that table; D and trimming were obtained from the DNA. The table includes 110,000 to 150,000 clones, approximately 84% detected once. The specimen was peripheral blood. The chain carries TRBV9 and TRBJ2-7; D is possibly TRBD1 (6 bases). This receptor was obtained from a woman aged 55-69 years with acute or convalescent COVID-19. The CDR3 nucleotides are TGTGCCAGCAGTCCCGGGACAATGGCCTACGAGCAGTACTTC. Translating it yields CASSPGTMAYEQYF.